The T cell receptor beta chain described here comes from a study of control samples from healthy donors and cancer patients. Using immunoSEQ multiplex PCR, the repertoire was profiled, and TCRdb retains in-frame clones only, with some absent. The repertoire holds 140,000 or so clones, with around 92% as singletons. Sequenced sample: blood. This receptor was identified in a man aged 25-45 years in good health.

CDR3 DNA: TGTGCCAGCAGTTTTCCCGGGACGAAAAACATTCAGTACTTC. This encodes CASSFPGTKNIQYF. This chain uses TRBV2 with TRBJ2-4; D may match TRBD1 or TRBD2 (5 bases each). V shed 5 bases and J shed 4 bases, with 12 bases lying between them. The CDR3 spans 14 residues. The germline CDR1 and CDR2 sequences are SNHLY and FYNNEI.